Presented here are 27 T cell receptor beta chains from one specimen sequenced in a study of blood T cell repertoires in COVID-19. Data came from immunoSEQ multiplex PCR; TCRdb stores just in-frame clones and leaves some out. The data contain around 250,000 clones, over 80% of them singletons. The sample taken for sequencing was peripheral blood. The receptors originated from a woman between 40 and 55 years old who had recovered from COVID-19.

The rearrangement joins TRBV25-1 to TRBJ2-1, with unresolved D. From germline, CDR1 is MGHDK and CDR2 SYGVNS. Trimming cost V 4 bases and J 8 bases, with 6 bases left between them. The length of the CDR3 is 11 residues. CDR3 in DNA: TGTGCCAGCAGTGTCTTAGATGAGCAGTTCTTC. Translated: CASSVLDEQFF. The full variable domain, completed using reference TRBV25-1 and TRBJ2-1, is EADIYQTPRYLVIGTGKKITLECSQTMGHDKMYWYQQDPGMELHLIHYSYGVNSTEKGDLSSESTVSRIRTEHFPLTLESARPSHTSQYLCASSVLDEQFFGPGTRLTVL.

The V call is TRBV5-1, the J call TRBJ2-1; TRBD2 matches at 8 bases. After removal of 0 bases from V and 7 bases from J, the junction contained 9 bases not matched to a gene. The V gene's germline CDR1 is SGHRS and CDR2 YFSETQ. The CDR3 extends over 16 amino acids. The CDR3 nucleotides are TGCGCCAGCAGCTTGGCCGAGAGCGGGGGTTATAATGAGCAGTTCTTC. Amino acids: CASSLAESGGYNEQFF.

The rearrangement uses TRBV28 and TRBJ2-6, with 7 bases fitting TRBD1. There are 20 residues in the CDR3. Trimming at V came to 6 bases and at J to 0 bases, leaving 17 bases not matched to a gene. Germline V gene sequence: CDR1 MDHEN, CDR2 SYDVKM. The CDR3 sequence is CASRIPTGTDSSSGANVLTF. DNA for the CDR3: TGTGCCAGCAGAATCCCAACCGGGACAGATTCTTCCTCTGGGGCCAACGTCCTGACTTTC.

CDR3 amino acids: CASSIYGGKNIQYF. The CDR3 DNA reads as TGTGCCAGTAGTATTTACGGGGGAAAAAACATTCAGTACTTC. The chain carries TRBV19 and TRBJ2-4; tentative D call: TRBD2 (6 bases). V was shortened by 3 bases and J by 4 bases, with 10 bases between the two germline ends. Germline CDR1 reads LNHDA; CDR2 reads SQIVND (reference sequence). The CDR3 is 14 residues long.

This rearrangement joins TRBV2 to TRBJ2-3, with D possibly TRBD1 on 5 matching bases. This CDR3 is built from 14 residues. Trimming shortened V by 5 bases and J by 0 bases, and 9 bases separated the two germline ends. Germline V lookup: CDR1 SNHLY, CDR2 FYNNEI. CDR3 bases: TGTGCCAGCAGTCGACAGACTAGCACAGATACGCAGTATTTT. Translated, it gives CASSRQTSTDTQYF.

V and J are TRBV3-1 (or the pseudogene TRBV3-2) and TRBJ1-2; no clear D. The CDR3 contains 13 residues. V shed 9 bases and J shed 3 bases, with 14 bases lying between them. Looked up from germline, CDR1 is LGHDT and CDR2 is YNNKEL (reference sequence). This chain's CDR3 is CASYSSGDYGYTF. CDR3 DNA: TGTGCCAGTTACTCCTCGGGAGACTATGGCTACACCTTC.

The V gene is TRBV11-2, the J gene TRBJ2-5; 8 nucleotides agree with TRBD1. Germline V gene lookup returns CDR1 SGHAT and CDR2 FQNNGV. Trimming cost V 1 base and J 2 bases; bases outside gene matches: 6. The CDR3 loop spans 16 amino acids. CDR3 region: CASSLGQGASQETQYF. CDR3 sequence (DNA): TGTGCCAGCAGCTTAGGCCAGGGGGCTTCACAAGAGACCCAGTACTTC.

V usage is TRBV28 and J usage is TRBJ1-2; TRBD1 agrees at 9 bases. CDR3 length equals 15 residues. V lost 6 bases and J lost 5; bases outside the gene matches: 10. Germline V gives CDR1 MDHEN, CDR2 SYDVKM. The CDR3 nucleotides read TGTGCCAGCAGGACGGGACAGGGCCCACATTATGGCTACACCTTC. It encodes CASRTGQGPHYGYTF.

This clone has just one count. The CDR3 is CASSEGPGTSGKNIQYF. The DNA for the CDR3 is TGTGCCAGCAGTGAAGGCCCCGGGACTAGCGGTAAAAACATTCAGTACTTC. This sequence joins TRBV6-1 and TRBJ2-4; TRBD2 matches at 11 bases. The CDR3 has 17 residues. After removal of 1 base from V and 4 bases from J, the junction contained 6 bases not matched to a gene. Germline loops: CDR1 MNHNS, CDR2 SASEGT.

This chain links TRBV6-2 or TRBV6-3 with TRBJ1-5, with D tentatively TRBD1 (5 bases). The CDR3 contains 14 residues. Germline V gene lookup returns CDR1 MNHEY and CDR2 SVGEGT. The V end lost 6 bases, the J end lost 7 bases, and 16 bases lay between the germline ends. The CDR3, as DNA: TGTGCCAGCAGCCCCGGGGGAGCCTGGCAGCCCCAGCATTTT. Translation gives CASSPGGAWQPQHF.

The chain uses TRBV5-5 and TRBJ2-7; D not resolved. The germline CDR1 and CDR2 sequences are SGHKS and YYEKEE (reference sequence). Trimming removed 0 bases from V and 6 bases from J, with 13 bases in between. CDR3 length: 14 residues. CDR3 loop: CASSLGPSTGEQYF. The CDR3 nucleotides are TGTGCCAGCAGCTTGGGCCCGTCCACGGGCGAGCAGTACTTC.

The rearrangement joins TRBV10-3 to TRBJ1-1; 8 bases agree with TRBD1. Germline trimming cut 7 bases from V and 8 bases from J; bases unmatched to any gene: 6. CDR1 is ENHRY, CDR2 SYGVKD, per germline. The CDR3 contains 12 residues. CDR3 amino acids: CAIKQGQGEAFF. The CDR3 DNA reads TGTGCCATCAAGCAAGGACAGGGAGAAGCTTTCTTT.

The V gene is TRBV7-2, the J gene TRBJ2-1; 7 bases map to TRBD1. The CDR3 is 15 residues long. The J segment lost 0 bases and the V segment lost 5 bases, leaving 4 bases of the junction unmatched. The germline V gene encodes CDR1 SGHTA and CDR2 FQGNSA. The CDR3 here is CASSGQASSYNEQFF. CDR3 in DNA: TGTGCCAGCAGCGGACAGGCGAGCTCCTACAATGAGCAGTTCTTC.

The chain carries TRBV19 and TRBJ2-1; 10 bases map to TRBD1. The CDR3 length is 14 residues. Germline V lookup: CDR1 LNHDA, CDR2 SQIVND (reference sequence). After removal of 1 base from V and 6 bases from J, the junction contained 0 bases not matched to a gene. CDR3 DNA sequence: TGTGCCAGTAGTATAGGGACAGGGGGCAATGAGCAGTTCTTC. Protein product: CASSIGTGGNEQFF.

The CDR3 DNA is TGTGCCAGCTCACCATCGCAGGGAGACAGGGGAGGCGAGCAGTACTTC. Amino acid sequence: CASSPSQGDRGGEQYF. The chain links TRBV18 to TRBJ2-7; 8 bases map to TRBD1. Germline CDR1 and CDR2: KGHSH and LQKENI. V dropped 2 bases and J dropped 6; count of bases not matched to a gene: 12. The CDR3 length is 16 residues.

The J gene is TRBJ1-6, the V gene TRBV9; TRBD1 matches 8 bases. The CDR3 runs 15 residues. Trimming took 3 bases from V and 9 from J; bases not matched to a gene: 8. CDR1 and CDR2 (germline): SGDLS, YYNGEE. This CDR3 reads CASSGPGGRGSPLHF. DNA for the CDR3: TGTGCCAGCAGCGGCCCAGGGGGCAGAGGTTCACCCCTCCACTTT.

The rearrangement links TRBV28 to TRBJ2-7; tentative D call: TRBD1 (5 bases). V gave up 4 bases and J gave up 12 bases, with 28 bases separating them. The CDR3 contains 16 residues. Germline V gene sequence: CDR1 MDHEN, CDR2 SYDVKM. CDR3 DNA: TGTGCCAGCAGTTCCCCCCGGACAAGCCGCTATGGGCATTCGTACTTC. Translation gives CASSSPRTSRYGHSYF.

The gene calls are TRBV28 and TRBJ1-6; TRBD1 is a possible D gene (5 bases). The CDR3 spans 15 residues. The V end was cut by 2 bases, the J end by 7 bases, with 12 bases between. The germline V gene has CDR1 MDHEN and CDR2 SYDVKM. The CDR3 loop reads CASSLGAGWNSPLHF. The CDR3 coding sequence is TGTGCCAGCAGTTTAGGGGCAGGGTGGAATTCACCCCTCCACTTT. Supplemented by reference TRBV28 and TRBJ1-6, the full variable domain reads DVKVTQSSRYLVKRTGEKVFLECVQDMDHENMFWYRQDPGLGLRLIYFSYDVKMKEKGDIPEGYSVSREKKERFSLILESASTNQTSMYLCASSLGAGWNSPLHFGNGTRLTVT.

The rearrangement links TRBV4-1 to TRBJ1-3, with 7 bases lining up with TRBD1. The germline CDR1 and CDR2 sequences are MGHRA and YSYEKL. The CDR3 runs 17 residues. V shed 4 bases and J 0 bases; nucleotides not matched to a gene: 9. CDR3 DNA: TGCGCCAGCAGCCGAGAGGGACAGCCTGACTCTGGAAACACCATATATTTT. This translates into CASSREGQPDSGNTIYF.

The chain employs TRBV28 and TRBJ1-1; TRBD1 matches 10 bases. V lost 1 base to trimming and J lost 6 bases; unmatched junction nucleotides: 2. The CDR3 is 14 amino acids. The germline CDR1 and CDR2 sequences are MDHEN and SYDVKM. CDR3 amino acids: CASSLYGQGAEAFF. The CDR3 DNA sequence: TGTGCCAGCAGTTTATATGGACAGGGGGCTGAAGCTTTCTTT.

The chain carries TRBV28 and TRBJ1-2, with 8 bases aligning to TRBD1. The CDR3 length is 17 residues. V shed 5 bases, J shed 4 bases, and the junction held 15 bases outside the gene matches. Germline CDR1 MDHEN, CDR2 SYDVKM. CDR3 coding DNA: TGTGCCAGCAGTGGGGGAACGACAGGGGAGAGTATCTATGGCTACACCTTC. It codes for CASSGGTTGESIYGYTF.

CDR3 DNA sequence: TGTGCCAGCAGTTTTACAGGGGGGGACTCACCCCTCCACTTT. Translation gives CASSFTGGDSPLHF. The gene calls are TRBV28 and TRBJ1-6, with 8 bases aligning to TRBD1. Germline lookup yields CDR1 MDHEN and CDR2 SYDVKM. The CDR3 is 14 residues long. Trimming removed 3 bases from V and 10 bases from J; junction bases left unmatched: 5.

The chain couples TRBV5-1 to TRBJ2-7; D possibly corresponds to TRBD2 (6 bases). The CDR3 totals 15 residues. Between the trimmed V and J ends, which lost 4 bases and 6 bases, there was a span of 20 bases. Germline CDR1 is SGHRS and CDR2 is YFSETQ. Written as DNA, the CDR3 is TGCGCCAGCAGCACCGGGGGTCACCTAGCCGTCGAGCAGTACTTC. Translated: CASSTGGHLAVEQYF.

The chain is built from TRBV18 and TRBJ2-7; D is unresolved. Trimming removed 3 bases from V and 4 bases from J, with 4 bases in between. The length of the CDR3 is 11 residues. Germline CDR1 reads KGHSH; CDR2 reads LQKENI. CDR3 loop: CASSPEYEQYF. The CDR3, as DNA: TGTGCCAGCTCACCGGAGTACGAGCAGTACTTC.

This clone was found once. The gene calls are TRBV11-2 and TRBJ2-7, with TRBD1 identical over 8 bases. After removal of 5 bases from V and 7 bases from J, the junction contained 10 bases not matched to a gene. Germline V gene data show CDR1 as SGHAT and CDR2 as FQNNGV. The CDR3 consists of 14 residues. Here the CDR3 reads CASSRGTGTLEQYF. In DNA, the CDR3 is TGTGCCAGCAGCCGCGGGACAGGAACCCTGGAGCAGTACTTC.

The chain combines TRBV7-9 with TRBJ1-6; D perhaps matches TRBD1 (6 bases). This CDR3 region has 15 residues. The ends were cut back, 1 base at V and 13 bases at J, with 17 bases in the middle. CDR1 SEHNR and CDR2 FQNEAQ come from the germline V gene (reference sequence). The CDR3 sequence is CASSLVDRPQSPLHF. The CDR3 DNA is TGTGCCAGCAGCTTAGTCGACAGGCCCCAATCTCCCCTCCACTTT.

J is TRBJ2-6 and V is TRBV28, with a weak D call TRBD2 (5 bases). The germline gives CDR1 MDHEN, CDR2 SYDVKM. The CDR3 totals 17 residues. With 6 bases removed from V and 0 bases from J, the gap between germline ends came to 15 bases. The CDR3 protein is CASSPPGTRSGANVLTF. CDR3 bases: TGTGCCAGCAGCCCCCCGGGAACTCGCTCTGGGGCCAACGTCCTGACTTTC.